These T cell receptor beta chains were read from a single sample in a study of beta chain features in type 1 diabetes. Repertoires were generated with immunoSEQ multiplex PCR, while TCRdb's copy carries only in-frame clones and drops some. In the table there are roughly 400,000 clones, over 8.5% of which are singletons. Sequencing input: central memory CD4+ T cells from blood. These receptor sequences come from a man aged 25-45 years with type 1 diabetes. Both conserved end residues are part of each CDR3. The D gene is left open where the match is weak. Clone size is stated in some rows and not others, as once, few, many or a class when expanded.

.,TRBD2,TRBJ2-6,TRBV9,TGTGCCAGCAGCCTGGGACTAGCGGGAACCTCCTCTGGGGCCAACGTCCTGACTTTC,CASSLGLAGTSSGANVLTF
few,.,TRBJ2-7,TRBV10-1,TGCGCCAGCAGTGAGTCCTACATCTACGAGCAGTACTTC,CASSESYIYEQYF
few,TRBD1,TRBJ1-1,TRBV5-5,TGTGCCAGCAGCTTTGATTGGGACAGGAACACTGAAGCTTTCTTT,CASSFDWDRNTEAFF
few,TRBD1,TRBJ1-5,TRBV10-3,TGTGCCACCTCCGGACAGGTTGGCAATCAGCCCCAGCATTTT,CATSGQVGNQPQHF
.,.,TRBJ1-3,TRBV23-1,TGCGCCAGCAGTCCGATTGGGTGGAGCTCCTCTGGAAACACCATATATTTT,CASSPIGWSSSGNTIYF
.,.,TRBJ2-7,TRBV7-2,TGTGCCAGCAGCTTAAATGTCGAGCAGTACTTC,CASSLNVEQYF
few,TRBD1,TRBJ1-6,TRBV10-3,TGTGCCATCAGTGTAGGGGGCGGTGACCGGACACCCCTCCACTTT,CAISVGGGDRTPLHF
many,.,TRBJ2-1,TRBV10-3,TGTGCCAGCTCCCCGGGACGGTCCTACAATGAGCAGTTCTTC,CASSPGRSYNEQFF
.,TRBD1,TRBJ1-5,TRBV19,TGTGCCAGTAGGCCGGTGCCCCCGGGACAGGGAGGTCAGCCCCAGCATTTT,CASRPVPPGQGGQPQHF
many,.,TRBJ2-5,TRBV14,TGTGCCAGCAGCCAAAGTTTGGCCATAGGGACCCAGTACTTC,CASSQSLAIGTQYF
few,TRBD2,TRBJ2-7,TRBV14,TGTGCCAGCAGCCACAGTTTCAGACTAGCGAGATCCTACGAGCAGTACTTC,CASSHSFRLARSYEQYF
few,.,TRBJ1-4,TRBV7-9,TGTGCCAGCAGTTCAAGGCGCGGCAGGGCTAATGAAAAACTGTTTTTT,CASSSRRGRANEKLFF
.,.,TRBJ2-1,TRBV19,TGTGCCAGTCAGGGGTATGCCTACAATGAGCAGTTCTTC,CASQGYAYNEQFF
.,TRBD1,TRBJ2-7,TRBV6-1,TGTGCCAGCAGTGAAGCGACCCGGACAGGCAACTACGAGCAGTACTTC,CASSEATRTGNYEQYF
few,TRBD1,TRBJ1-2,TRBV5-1,TGCGCCAGCAGCCTGGACAGGAGAGAGGGCTACACCTTC,CASSLDRREGYTF
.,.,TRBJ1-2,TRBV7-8,TGTGCCAGCAGTGCCGGGACGGCGTATGGCTACACCTTC,CASSAGTAYGYTF
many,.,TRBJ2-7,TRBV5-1,TGCGCCAGCCGGCTTCCAACAGGGTACGAGCAGTACTTC,CASRLPTGYEQYF
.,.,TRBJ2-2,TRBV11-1,TGTGCCAGCCGAGACAGACCTAACACCGGGGAGCTGTTTTTT,CASRDRPNTGELFF
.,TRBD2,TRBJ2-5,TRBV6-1,TGTGCCAGCATCGCTAGCGGGGGGACCCAGTACTTC,CASIASGGTQYF
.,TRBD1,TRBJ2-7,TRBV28,TGTGCCAGCAGTCCTGGGGGACAGGGATCGAACGAGCAGTACTTC,CASSPGGQGSNEQYF
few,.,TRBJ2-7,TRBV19,TGTGCCAGTAGTTCATCCTGGATTACTACCTACGAGCAGTACTTC,CASSSSWITTYEQYF
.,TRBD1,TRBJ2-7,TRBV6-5,TGTGCCAGCAGGGGACAGTGGAACTACGAGCAGTACTTC,CASRGQWNYEQYF
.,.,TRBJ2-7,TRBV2,TGTGCCAGCATGACAGCCCTATCCTACGAGCAGTACTTC,CASMTALSYEQYF
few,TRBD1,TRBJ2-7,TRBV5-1,TGCGCCAGCAGCTTGACAGGGGGTTTTTCCTACGAGCAGTACTTC,CASSLTGGFSYEQYF
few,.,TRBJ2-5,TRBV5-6,TGTGCCAGCAGCTCAACAGGGGAGGGCGAGACCCAGTACTTC,CASSSTGEGETQYF
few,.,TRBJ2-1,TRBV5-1,TGCGCCAGCAGCTTGAGTGGGAGGTCTCACAATGAGCAGTTCTTC,CASSLSGRSHNEQFF
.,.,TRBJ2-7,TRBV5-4,TGTGCCAGCAGAGACTACAGCGAAACCTACGAGCAGTACTTC,CASRDYSETYEQYF
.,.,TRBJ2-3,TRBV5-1,TGCGCCAGCAGCCCCTACTATTCGACGTTGGGAGATACGCAGTATTTT,CASSPYYSTLGDTQYF
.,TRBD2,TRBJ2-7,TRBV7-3,TGTGCCAGCAGCTTCGGAGCGGGAGGCAACTACGAGCAGTACTTC,CASSFGAGGNYEQYF
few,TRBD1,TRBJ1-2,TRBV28,TGTGCCAGCAGTTCTCTTGGGACAGGGGGTAACTATGGCTACACCTTC,CASSSLGTGGNYGYTF
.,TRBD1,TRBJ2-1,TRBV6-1,TGTGCCAGCAGTGTTACAAGGACAGGTCACAATGAGCAGTTCTTC,CASSVTRTGHNEQFF
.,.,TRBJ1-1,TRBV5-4,TGTGCCAGCAGCCAAGAGGCAACGGTGGGAAACACTGAAGCTTTCTTT,CASSQEATVGNTEAFF
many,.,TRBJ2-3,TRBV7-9,TGTGCCAGCAGCTCCGGGGACTCTGGGGAGTATTTT,CASSSGDSGEYF
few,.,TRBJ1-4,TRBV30,TGTGCCTGGAGTGGCCCGACCCCCAGGGAAAAACTGTTTTTT,CAWSGPTPREKLFF
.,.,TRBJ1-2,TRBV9,TGTGCCAGCAGCGTAGCGGGTCAGGGAGGGAGCTACACCTTC,CASSVAGQGGSYTF
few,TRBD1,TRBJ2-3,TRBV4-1,TGCGCCAGCAGCCAAAGAGAGGGGACAGGGGGTCCGGCTACGCAGTATTTT,CASSQREGTGGPATQYF
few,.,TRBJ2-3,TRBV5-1,TGCGCCAGCAGCCCCCCAGCGGTTGGGGGGAACACAGATACGCAGTATTTT,CASSPPAVGGNTDTQYF
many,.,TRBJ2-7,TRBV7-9,TGTGCCAGCAGCCTCTCTAGGGCGGGAATACGGGAGCAGTACTTC,CASSLSRAGIREQYF
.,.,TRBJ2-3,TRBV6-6,TGTGCCAGCAGCCCCAAGGGGATCAGCACAGATACGCAGTATTTT,CASSPKGISTDTQYF
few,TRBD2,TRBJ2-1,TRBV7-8,TGTGCCAGCAGCTTAGTGGGGACTAGCGGGAGGAGAGAGCAGTTCTTC,CASSLVGTSGRREQFF
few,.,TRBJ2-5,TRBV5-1,TGCGCCAGCAGCTTGGCTGCCTTTGGGGCCCAGTACTTC,CASSLAAFGAQYF
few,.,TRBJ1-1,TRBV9,TGTGCCAGCAGCGTACAGGTGAGCACTGAAGCTTTCTTT,CASSVQVSTEAFF
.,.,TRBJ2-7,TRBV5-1,TGCGCCAGCAGCTTGGAGATTGCCTCCTACGAGCAGTACTTC,CASSLEIASYEQYF
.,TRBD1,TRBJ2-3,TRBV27,TGTGCCAGCAGTTTACCAGGGGGTCAAGATACGCAGTATTTT,CASSLPGGQDTQYF
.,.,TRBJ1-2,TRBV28,TGTGCCAGCAGTTTAGAATACGACAGAGGCTACACCTTC,CASSLEYDRGYTF
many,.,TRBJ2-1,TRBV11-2,TGTGCCAGCAGCTTTCTCCGAACTAGGGTAGGCGGTGAGCAGTTCTTC,CASSFLRTRVGGEQFF
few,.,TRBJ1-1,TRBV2,TGTGCCAGCAGGGTGAACACTGAAGCTTTCTTT,CASRVNTEAFF
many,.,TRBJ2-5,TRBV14,TGTGCCAGCGCGGCGAGGACACGGTGTTACTTC,CASAARTRCYF
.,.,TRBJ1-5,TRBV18,TGTGCCAGCTCCCCCGGTCGAAATCAGCCCCAGCATTTT,CASSPGRNQPQHF
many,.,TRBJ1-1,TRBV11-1,TGTGCCAGCAGCTTCGCGGGGGGAAACACTGAAGCTTTCTTT,CASSFAGGNTEAFF
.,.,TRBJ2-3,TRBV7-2,TGTGCCAGCAGCTTCGAAGGAGGAGATACGCAGTATTTT,CASSFEGGDTQYF
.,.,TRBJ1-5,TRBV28,TGTGCCAGCAGTCCTGTCTATCAGCCCCAGCATTTT,CASSPVYQPQHF
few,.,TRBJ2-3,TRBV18,TGTGCCAGCTCACCACAAGGTCCAGGGGCCTTCACAGATACGCAGTATTTT,CASSPQGPGAFTDTQYF
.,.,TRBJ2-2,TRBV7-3,TGTGCCAGCAGCTTACAGGGCACCGGGGAGCTGTTTTTT,CASSLQGTGELFF